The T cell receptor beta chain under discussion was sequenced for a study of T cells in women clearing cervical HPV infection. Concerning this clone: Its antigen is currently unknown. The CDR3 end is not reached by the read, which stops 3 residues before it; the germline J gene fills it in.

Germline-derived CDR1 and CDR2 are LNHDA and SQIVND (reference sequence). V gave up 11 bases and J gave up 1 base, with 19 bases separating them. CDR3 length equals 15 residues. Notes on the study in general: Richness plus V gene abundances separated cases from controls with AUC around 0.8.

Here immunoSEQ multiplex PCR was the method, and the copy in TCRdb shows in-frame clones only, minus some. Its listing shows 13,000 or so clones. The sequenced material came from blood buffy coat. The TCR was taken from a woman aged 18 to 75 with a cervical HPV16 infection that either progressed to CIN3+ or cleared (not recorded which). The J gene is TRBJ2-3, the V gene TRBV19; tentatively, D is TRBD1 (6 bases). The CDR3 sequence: CAVGPWGQGTDTQYF. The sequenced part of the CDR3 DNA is TGTGCCGTCGGCCCTTGGGGGCAGGGCACAGATACG.